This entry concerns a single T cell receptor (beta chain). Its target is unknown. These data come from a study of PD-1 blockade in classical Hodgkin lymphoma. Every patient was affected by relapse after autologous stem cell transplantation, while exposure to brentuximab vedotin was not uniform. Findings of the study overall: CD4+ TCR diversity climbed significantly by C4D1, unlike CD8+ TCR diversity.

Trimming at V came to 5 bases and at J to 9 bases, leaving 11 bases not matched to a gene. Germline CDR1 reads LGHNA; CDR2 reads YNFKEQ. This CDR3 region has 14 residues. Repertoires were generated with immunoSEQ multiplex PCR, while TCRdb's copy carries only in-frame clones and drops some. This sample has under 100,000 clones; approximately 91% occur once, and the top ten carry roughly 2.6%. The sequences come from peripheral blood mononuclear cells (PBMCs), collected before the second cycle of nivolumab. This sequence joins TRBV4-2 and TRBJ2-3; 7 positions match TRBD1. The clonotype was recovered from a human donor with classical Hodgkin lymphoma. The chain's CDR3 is CASSSPLGGGTQYF. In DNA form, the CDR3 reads TGTGCCAGCAGCTCTCCCCTAGGGGGCGGGACGCAGTATTTT.